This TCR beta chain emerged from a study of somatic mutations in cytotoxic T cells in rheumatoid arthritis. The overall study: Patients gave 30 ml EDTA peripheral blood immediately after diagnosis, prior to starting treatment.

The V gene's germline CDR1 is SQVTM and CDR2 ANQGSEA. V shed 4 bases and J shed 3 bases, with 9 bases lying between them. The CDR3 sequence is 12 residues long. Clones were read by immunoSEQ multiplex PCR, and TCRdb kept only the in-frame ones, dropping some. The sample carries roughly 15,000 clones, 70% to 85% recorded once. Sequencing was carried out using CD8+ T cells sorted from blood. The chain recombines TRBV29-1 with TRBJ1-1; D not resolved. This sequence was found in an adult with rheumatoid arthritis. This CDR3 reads CSVVGRDTEAFF. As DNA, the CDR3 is TGCAGCGTTGTGGGGAGGGACACTGAAGCTTTCTTT.